This T cell receptor (beta chain) appears in the sequencing data of a study of CD8 T cells in ankylosing spondylitis. The table lists this clonotype with a few counts. Scientists made TCR beta libraries using quantitative 5'-RACE with molecular barcodes. TCRdb used MiXCR to reprocess the 5' RACE reads, holding one entry per CDR3 protein. The table includes some 270,000 distinct CDR3 sequences, 30% to 40% detected once. Trimming removed 6 bases from V and 6 bases from J; junction bases left unmatched: 8. The CDR3 spans 14 residues. Sequencing was carried out using blood, either unsorted or a sorted T cell fraction (not recorded which). The chain recombines TRBV12-3 or TRBV12-4 with TRBJ1-1; 9 nucleotides align to TRBD1. This TCR came from a male donor with ankylosing spondylitis or in good health (not recorded which). CDR3 in amino acids: CASSPGTGKAEAFF. The CDR3 nucleotides are TGTGCCAGCAGCCCCGGGACAGGGAAAGCTGAAGCTTTCTTT.